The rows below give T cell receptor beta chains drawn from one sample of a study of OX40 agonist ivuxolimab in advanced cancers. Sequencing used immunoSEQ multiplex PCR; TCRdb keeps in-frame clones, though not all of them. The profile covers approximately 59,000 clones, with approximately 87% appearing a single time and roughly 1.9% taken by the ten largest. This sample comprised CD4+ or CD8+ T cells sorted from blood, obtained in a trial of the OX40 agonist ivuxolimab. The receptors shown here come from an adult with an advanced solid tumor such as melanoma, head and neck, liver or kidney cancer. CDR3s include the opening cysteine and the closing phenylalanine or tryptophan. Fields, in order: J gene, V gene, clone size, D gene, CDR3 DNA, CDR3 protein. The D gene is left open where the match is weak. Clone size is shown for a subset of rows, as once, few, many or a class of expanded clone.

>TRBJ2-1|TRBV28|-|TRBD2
TGTGCCAGCAGTTCCTTGAGCGGGGGGGCCTACAATGAGCAGTTCTTC
CASSSLSGGAYNEQFF
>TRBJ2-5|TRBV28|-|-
TGTGCCAGCAGTTTAGCCCCGGGCGGAGAGACCCAGTACTTC
CASSLAPGGETQYF
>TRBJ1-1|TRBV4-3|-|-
TGCGCCAGCAGCTTCGACAGCCTGAACACTGAAGCTTTCTTT
CASSFDSLNTEAFF
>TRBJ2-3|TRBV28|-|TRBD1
TGTGCCAGCAGGGCAGGGGGCTTAGGTACCACAGATACGCAGTATTTT
CASRAGGLGTTDTQYF
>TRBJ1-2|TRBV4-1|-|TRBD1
TGCGCCAGCAAACCTCCAGGACAGGGGGGATATGGCTACACCTTC
CASKPPGQGGYGYTF
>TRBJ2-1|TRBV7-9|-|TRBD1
TGTGCCAGCAGCTTAAGACAGGGGCCTAGGGATGAGCAGTTCTTC
CASSLRQGPRDEQFF
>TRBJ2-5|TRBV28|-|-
TGTGCCAGCAGGCTGACAGTACAAGAGACCCAGTACTTC
CASRLTVQETQYF
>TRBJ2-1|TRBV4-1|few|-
TGCGCCAGCAGCCAAGTAAGGAATGAGCAGTTCTTC
CASSQVRNEQFF
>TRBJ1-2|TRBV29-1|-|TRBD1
TGCAGCGTTACGTCCCTGTCGACAGGGGACCATGGCTACACCTTC
CSVTSLSTGDHGYTF
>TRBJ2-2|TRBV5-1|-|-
TGCGCCAGCAAGGATGGTCCGGCCTCCAACACCGGGGAGCTGTTTTTT
CASKDGPASNTGELFF
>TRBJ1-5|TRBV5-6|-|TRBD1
TGTGCCAGCAGCCTAACAACAGGGGGATATAGCAATCAGCCCCAGCATTTT
CASSLTTGGYSNQPQHF
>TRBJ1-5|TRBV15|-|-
TGTGCCACCAGCAGAGCGGGGCAGGTAGGCAATCAGCCCCAGCATTTT
CATSRAGQVGNQPQHF
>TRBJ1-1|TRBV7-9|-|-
TGTGCCAGCAGCCCGCGGGGGGTGGCACCGCCGATGAACACTGAAGCTTTCTTT
CASSPRGVAPPMNTEAFF
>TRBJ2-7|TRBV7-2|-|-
TGTGCCAGCAGCTTAGATCCGGGGGCCTACGAGCAGTACTTC
CASSLDPGAYEQYF
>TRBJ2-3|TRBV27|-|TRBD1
TGTGCCAGCAGTCCCAGGGGGAATACGCAGTATTTT
CASSPRGNTQYF
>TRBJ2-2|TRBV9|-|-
TGTGCCAGCAGCCCTGACGGAACGAACACCGGGGAGCTGTTTTTT
CASSPDGTNTGELFF
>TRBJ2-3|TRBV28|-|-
TGTGCCAGCAGTTTGAGACGGCTTTTTAGTACAGATACGCAGTATTTT
CASSLRRLFSTDTQYF
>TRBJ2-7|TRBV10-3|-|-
TGTGCCATCAGTGGACTGAGAGGATCCTACGAGCAGTACTTC
CAISGLRGSYEQYF
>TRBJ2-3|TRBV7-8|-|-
TGTGCCAGCAGTCAACTGTACACAGATACGCAGTATTTT
CASSQLYTDTQYF
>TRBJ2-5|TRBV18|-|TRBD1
TGTGCCAGCTCAACAGGGGTCCAAGAGACCCAGTACTTC
CASSTGVQETQYF
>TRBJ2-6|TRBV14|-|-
TGTGCCAGCAGCCCCAATCTGGGAGGGGCCAACGTCCTGACTTTC
CASSPNLGGANVLTF
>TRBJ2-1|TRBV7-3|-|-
TGTGCCAGCAGCCAGAACGGACCGTTTGACAATGAGCAGTTCTTC
CASSQNGPFDNEQFF
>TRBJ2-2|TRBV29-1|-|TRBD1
TGCAGCGTTGAAGAAAAGGCAGGGGGATACACCGGGGAGCTGTTTTTT
CSVEEKAGGYTGELFF
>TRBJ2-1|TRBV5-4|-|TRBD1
TGTGCCAGCAGCCCAGGTGGGACAGGGGCCTTAAGCTCCTACAATGAGCAGTTCTTC
CASSPGGTGALSSYNEQFF
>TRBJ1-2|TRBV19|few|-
TGTGCCAGTAGTAGCGTACAGGGTCGGTATGGCTACACCTTC
CASSSVQGRYGYTF
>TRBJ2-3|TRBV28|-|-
TGTGCCAGCAGTCCAGCCGGGGGAAGCACAGATACGCAGTATTTT
CASSPAGGSTDTQYF
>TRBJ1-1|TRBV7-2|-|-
TGTGCCAGCAGCTTAGCCCCCTTGGTCACTGAAGCTTTCTTT
CASSLAPLVTEAFF
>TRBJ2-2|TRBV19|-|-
TGTGCCAGTAGTATATTAGACAGTAACACCGGGGAGCTGTTTTTT
CASSILDSNTGELFF
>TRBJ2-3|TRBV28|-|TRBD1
TGTGCCAGCAGTTCTATCAACAGGGGGCCTTACAGTCCAGATACGCAGTATTTT
CASSSINRGPYSPDTQYF
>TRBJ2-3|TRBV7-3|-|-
TGTGCCAGCAGCATGACAGGTGTAGGGGCCGATACGCAGTATTTT
CASSMTGVGADTQYF
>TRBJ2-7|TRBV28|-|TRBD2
TGTGCCAGCAGTTTTGGCGGGGGGACCTACGAGCAGTACTTC
CASSFGGGTYEQYF
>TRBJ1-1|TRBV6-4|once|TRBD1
TGTGCCAGCAGTAGGACAGGGAACACTGAAGCTTTCTTT
CASSRTGNTEAFF
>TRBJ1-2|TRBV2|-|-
TGTGCCAGCAGTGAGCGCAGGACTAACTATGGCTACACCTTC
CASSERRTNYGYTF